The clone carrying this T cell receptor beta chain was seen a handful of times. This sample is drawn from a study of regulatory T cells in long-lasting Graves disease. Relying on iRepertoire HTBI primers and Arm-PCR of CDR3 regions, the team built TCR beta libraries. TCRdb processed the multiplex PCR reads anew with MiXCR; each CDR3 protein has one entry. The table shows under 350,000 distinct CDR3 sequences, with around 21% occurring only once. Time point here: persistent/refractory GD, antithyroid drugs over 5 years with positive TRAb. RNA isolated from PBMCs was used to make the TCR library. The clonotype comes from a female donor with Graves disease. Sequences were derived from peripheral blood mononuclear cells (PBMCs), sampled when the disease was refractory, from a patient treated with antithyroid drugs.

The CDR3 sequence: CASSYGSEGYEQYF. The CDR3 nucleotides are TGTGCCAGCAGTTACGGGAGTGAGGGCTACGAGCAGTACTTC. The chain recombines TRBV6-5 with TRBJ2-7; possible D gene TRBD2, 5 bases. Trimming took off 2 bases at V and 3 bases at J, with 11 bases between the two ends. Germline CDR1 is MNHEY and CDR2 is SVGAGI. The CDR3 has 14 residues.